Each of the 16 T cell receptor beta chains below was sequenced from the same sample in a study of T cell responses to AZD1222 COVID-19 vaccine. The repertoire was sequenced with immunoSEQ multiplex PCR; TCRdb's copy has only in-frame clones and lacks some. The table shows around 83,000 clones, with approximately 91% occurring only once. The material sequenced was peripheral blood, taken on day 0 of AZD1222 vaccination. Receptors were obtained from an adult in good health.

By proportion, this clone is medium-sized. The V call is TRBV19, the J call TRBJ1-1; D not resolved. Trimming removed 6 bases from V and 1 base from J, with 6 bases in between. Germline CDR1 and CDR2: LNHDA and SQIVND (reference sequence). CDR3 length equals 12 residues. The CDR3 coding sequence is TGTGCCAGTAGGGTACAGAACACTGAAGCTTTCTTT. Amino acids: CASRVQNTEAFF.

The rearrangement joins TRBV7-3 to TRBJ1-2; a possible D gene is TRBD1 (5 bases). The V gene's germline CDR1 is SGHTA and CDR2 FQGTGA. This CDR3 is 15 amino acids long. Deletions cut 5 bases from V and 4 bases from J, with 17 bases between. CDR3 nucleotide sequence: TGTGCCAGCAGCCCGGGCCCGACAGAGGTCTATGGCTACACCTTC. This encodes CASSPGPTEVYGYTF.

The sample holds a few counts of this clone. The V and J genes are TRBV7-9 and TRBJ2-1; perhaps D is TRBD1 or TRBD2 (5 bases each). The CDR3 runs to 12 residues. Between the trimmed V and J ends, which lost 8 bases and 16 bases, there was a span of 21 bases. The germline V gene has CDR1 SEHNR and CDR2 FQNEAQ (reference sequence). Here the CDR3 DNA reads TGTGCCAGCTACTCACTCTCCGGGACGATCTTCTTC. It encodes CASYSLSGTIFF.

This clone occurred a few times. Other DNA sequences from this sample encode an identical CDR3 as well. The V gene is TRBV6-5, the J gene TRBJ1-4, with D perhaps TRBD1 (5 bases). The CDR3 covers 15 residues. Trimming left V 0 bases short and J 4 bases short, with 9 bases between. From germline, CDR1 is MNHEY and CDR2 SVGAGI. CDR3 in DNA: TGTGCCAGCAGTTACTCCACGGGGCTTAATGAAAAACTGTTTTTT. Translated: CASSYSTGLNEKLFF.

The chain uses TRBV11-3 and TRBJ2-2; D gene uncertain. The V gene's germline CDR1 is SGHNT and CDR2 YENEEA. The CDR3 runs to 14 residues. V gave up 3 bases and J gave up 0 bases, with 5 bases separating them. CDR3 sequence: CASSLGANTGELFF. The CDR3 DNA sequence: TGTGCCAGCAGCTTGGGCGCGAACACCGGGGAGCTGTTTTTT.

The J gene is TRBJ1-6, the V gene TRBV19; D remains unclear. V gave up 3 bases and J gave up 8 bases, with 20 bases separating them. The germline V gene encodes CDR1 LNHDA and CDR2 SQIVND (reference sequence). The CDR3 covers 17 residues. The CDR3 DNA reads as TGTGCCAGTAGTATTGGTCCCCTGGGGAGGTTGGATTCACCCCTCCACTTT. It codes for CASSIGPLGRLDSPLHF.

CDR3: CASSPMDLATNEKLFF. The CDR3 DNA reads TGTGCCAGCTCACCAATGGATTTGGCAACTAATGAAAAACTGTTTTTT. The genes are TRBV18 and TRBJ1-4; D is ambiguous. Germline CDR1 is KGHSH and CDR2 is LQKENI. The CDR3 totals 16 residues. Trimming cost V 2 bases and J 0 bases, with 10 bases left between them.

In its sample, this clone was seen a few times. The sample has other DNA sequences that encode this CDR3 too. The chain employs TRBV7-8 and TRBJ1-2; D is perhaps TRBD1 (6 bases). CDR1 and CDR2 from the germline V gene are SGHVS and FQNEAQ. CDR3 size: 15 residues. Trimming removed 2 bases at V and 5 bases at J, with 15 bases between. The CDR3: CASSLSGQVGYGYTF. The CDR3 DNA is TGTGCCAGCAGCTTATCGGGACAAGTCGGGTATGGCTACACCTTC.

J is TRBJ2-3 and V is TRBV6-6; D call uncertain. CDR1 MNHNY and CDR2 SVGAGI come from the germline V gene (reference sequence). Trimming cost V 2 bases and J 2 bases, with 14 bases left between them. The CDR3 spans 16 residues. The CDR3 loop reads CASSYSTPTVTDTQYF. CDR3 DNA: TGTGCCAGCAGTTACAGTACCCCTACAGTCACAGATACGCAGTATTTT.

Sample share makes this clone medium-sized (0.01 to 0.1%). The CDR3 coding sequence is TGTGCCAGCCGAGGTTTCCGCCAAGCGGTCGAAGCTTTCTTT. Protein sequence: CASRGFRQAVEAFF. This sequence joins TRBV19 and TRBJ1-1; no firm D call. This CDR3 is built from 14 residues. CDR1 LNHDA and CDR2 SQIVND come from the germline V gene (reference sequence). V gave up 9 bases and J gave up 8 bases, with 22 bases separating them. Together with reference TRBV19 and TRBJ1-1, the CDR3 gives the full variable domain: DGGITQSPKYLFRKEGQNVTLSCEQNLNHDAMYWYRQDPGQGLRLIYYSQIVNDFQKGDIAEGYSVSREKKESFPLTVTSAQKNPTAFYLCASRGFRQAVEAFFGQGTRLTVV.

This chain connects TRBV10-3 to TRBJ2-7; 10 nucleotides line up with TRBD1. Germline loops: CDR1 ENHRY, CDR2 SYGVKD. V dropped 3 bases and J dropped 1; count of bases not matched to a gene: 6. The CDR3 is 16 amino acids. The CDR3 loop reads CAISETRGQGSYEQYF. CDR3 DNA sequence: TGTGCCATCAGTGAAACTCGGGGACAGGGGTCCTACGAGCAGTACTTC.

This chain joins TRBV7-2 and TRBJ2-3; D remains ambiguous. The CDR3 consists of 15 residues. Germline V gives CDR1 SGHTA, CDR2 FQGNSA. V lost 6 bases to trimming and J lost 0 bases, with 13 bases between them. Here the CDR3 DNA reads TGTGCCAGCAGTTCCACCCGGGCTAGCACAGATACGCAGTATTTT. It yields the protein CASSSTRASTDTQYF.

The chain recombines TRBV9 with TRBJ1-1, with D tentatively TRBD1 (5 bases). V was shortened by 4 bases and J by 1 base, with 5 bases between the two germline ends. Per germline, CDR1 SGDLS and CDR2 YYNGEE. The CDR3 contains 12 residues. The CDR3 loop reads CASSQGNTEAFF. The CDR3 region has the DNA TGTGCCAGCAGCCAGGGGAACACTGAAGCTTTCTTT. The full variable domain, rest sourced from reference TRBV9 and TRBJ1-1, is DSGVTQTPKHLITATGQRVTLRCSPRSGDLSVYWYQQSLDQGLQFLIQYYNGEERAKGNILERFSAQQFPDLHSELNLSSLELGDSALYFCASSQGNTEAFFGQGTRLTVV.

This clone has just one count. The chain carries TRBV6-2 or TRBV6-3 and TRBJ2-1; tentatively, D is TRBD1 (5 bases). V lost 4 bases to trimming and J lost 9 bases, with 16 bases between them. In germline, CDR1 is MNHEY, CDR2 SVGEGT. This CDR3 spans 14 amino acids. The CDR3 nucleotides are TGTGCCAGCAGTTGGCCCTCCGCGCAGGGTGAGCAGTTCTTC. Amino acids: CASSWPSAQGEQFF.

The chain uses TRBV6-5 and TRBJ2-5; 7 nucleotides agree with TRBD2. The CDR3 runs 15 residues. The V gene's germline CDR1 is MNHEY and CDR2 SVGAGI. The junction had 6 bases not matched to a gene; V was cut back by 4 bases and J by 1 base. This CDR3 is CASSLSGGGQETQYF. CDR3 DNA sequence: TGTGCCAGCAGTTTGTCGGGAGGAGGCCAAGAGACCCAGTACTTC.

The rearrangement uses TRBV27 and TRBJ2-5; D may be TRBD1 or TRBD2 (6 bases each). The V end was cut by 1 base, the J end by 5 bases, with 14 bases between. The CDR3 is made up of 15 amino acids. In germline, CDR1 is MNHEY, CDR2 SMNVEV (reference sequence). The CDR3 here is CASSLYLGAGETQYF. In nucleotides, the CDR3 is TGTGCCAGCAGTTTATATCTGGGGGCGGGGGAGACCCAGTACTTC.